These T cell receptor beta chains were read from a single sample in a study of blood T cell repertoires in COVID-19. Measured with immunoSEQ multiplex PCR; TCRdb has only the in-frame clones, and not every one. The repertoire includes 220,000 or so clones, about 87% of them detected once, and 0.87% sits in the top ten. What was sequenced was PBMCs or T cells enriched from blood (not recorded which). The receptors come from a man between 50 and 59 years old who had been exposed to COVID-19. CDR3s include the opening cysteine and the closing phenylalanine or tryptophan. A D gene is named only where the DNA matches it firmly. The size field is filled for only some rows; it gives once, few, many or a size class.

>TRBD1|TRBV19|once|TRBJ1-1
CASSIGDRGRDEAFF
TGTGCCAGTAGTATCGGGGACAGGGGCCGGGATGAAGCTTTCTTT
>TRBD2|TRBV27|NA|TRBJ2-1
CASSLLPGGDPYNEQFF
TGTGCCAGCAGTTTATTGCCCGGGGGGGATCCCTACAATGAGCAGTTCTTC
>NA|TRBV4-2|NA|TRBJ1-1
CASSQDPGQLNTEAFF
TGTGCCAGCAGCCAAGATCCAGGACAGCTGAACACTGAAGCTTTCTTT
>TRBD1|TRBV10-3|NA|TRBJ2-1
CAISSTGVNANNEQFF
TGTGCCATCAGTTCGACAGGGGTCAACGCGAACAATGAGCAGTTCTTC
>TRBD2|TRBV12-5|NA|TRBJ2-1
CASGPRPSGPHPLQFF
TGTGCTAGTGGTCCTAGACCTAGCGGGCCACATCCTCTTCAGTTCTTC
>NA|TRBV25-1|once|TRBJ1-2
CASSALDSLYGYTF
TGTGCCAGCAGTGCGTTGGACAGCCTTTATGGCTACACCTTC
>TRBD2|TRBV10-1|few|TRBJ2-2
CASSEVSGSRTGELFF
TGCGCCAGCAGTGAGGTTAGCGGGAGTAGGACCGGGGAGCTGTTTTTT
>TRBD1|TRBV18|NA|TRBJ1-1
CASSGQGALVTEAFF
TGTGCCAGCTCAGGGCAGGGGGCGCTTGTTACTGAAGCTTTCTTT
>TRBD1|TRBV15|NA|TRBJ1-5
CATSRENRGGQPQHF
TGTGCCACCAGCAGAGAAAACAGGGGGGGTCAGCCCCAGCATTTT
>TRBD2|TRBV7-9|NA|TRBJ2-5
CASSLGLVQETQYF
TGTGCCAGCAGCCTCGGACTAGTCCAAGAGACCCAGTACTTC
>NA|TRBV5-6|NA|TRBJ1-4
CASSLVGRAGEKLFF
TGTGCCAGCAGCTTGGTCGGCAGGGCCGGTGAAAAACTGTTTTTT
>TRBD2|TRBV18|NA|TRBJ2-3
CASSPGLEYTDTQYF
TGTGCCAGCTCACCGGGACTAGAATACACAGATACGCAGTATTTT
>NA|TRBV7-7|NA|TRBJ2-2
CASSHTPGELFF
TGTGCTAGCAGCCACACCCCCGGGGAGCTGTTTTTT
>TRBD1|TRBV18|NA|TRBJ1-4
CASSPTGTDNEKLFF
TGTGCCAGCTCACCCACCGGGACAGATAATGAAAAACTGTTTTTT
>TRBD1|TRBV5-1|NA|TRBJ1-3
CASSAVTGAGNTIYF
TGCGCCAGCAGCGCCGTAACAGGGGCGGGAAACACCATATATTTT
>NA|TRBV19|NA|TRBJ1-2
CASSISRTTQQANYGYTF
TGTGCCAGTAGTATCAGTCGTACGACGCAGCAGGCTAACTATGGCTACACCTTC
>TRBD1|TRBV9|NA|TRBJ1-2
CASSVEAGTDNYGYTF
TGTGCCAGCAGCGTAGAAGCCGGGACAGATAACTATGGCTACACCTTC
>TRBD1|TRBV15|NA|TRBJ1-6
CATSSRQGYNSPLHF
TGTGCCACCAGCAGTAGACAGGGTTATAATTCACCCCTCCACTTT
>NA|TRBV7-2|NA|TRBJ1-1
CASSLAQARGTEAFF
TGTGCCAGCAGCTTAGCGCAGGCAAGGGGCACTGAAGCTTTCTTT
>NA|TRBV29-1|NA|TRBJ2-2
CSIMLTSQGYGELFF
TGCAGCATTATGCTAACCTCGCAGGGATACGGGGAGCTGTTTTTT
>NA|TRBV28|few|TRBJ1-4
CASSYWGHRSTTNEKLFF
TGTGCCAGCAGTTACTGGGGACACCGGTCTACAACTAATGAAAAACTGTTTTTT
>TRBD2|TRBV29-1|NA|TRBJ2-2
CSVRLAVNTGELFF
TGCAGCGTTCGACTAGCGGTGAACACCGGGGAGCTGTTTTTT
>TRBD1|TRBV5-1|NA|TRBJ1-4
CASSKGTGGVVANEKLFF
TGCGCCAGCAGCAAAGGGACAGGGGGAGTCGTGGCTAATGAAAAACTGTTTTTT
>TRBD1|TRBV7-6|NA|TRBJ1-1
CASSPLAEDRTNTEAFF
TGTGCCAGCAGCCCCCTTGCCGAGGACAGGACGAACACTGAAGCTTTCTTT
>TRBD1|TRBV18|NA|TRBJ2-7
CASFKGQASYEQYF
TGTGCCAGCTTTAAGGGACAGGCCTCCTACGAGCAGTACTTC
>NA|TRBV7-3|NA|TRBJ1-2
CASSLTSGGGFEGYTF
TGTGCCAGCAGCTTAACAAGCGGCGGAGGGTTCGAAGGCTACACCTTC
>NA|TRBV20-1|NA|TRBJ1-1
CSASVPGRNTEAFF
TGCAGTGCTAGTGTCCCAGGGCGGAACACTGAAGCTTTCTTT
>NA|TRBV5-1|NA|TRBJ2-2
CASSHGLVQGTGELFF
TGCGCCAGCAGCCATGGGTTAGTCCAGGGCACCGGGGAGCTGTTTTTT
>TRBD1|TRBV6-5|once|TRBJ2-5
CATRTGGGETQYF
TGTGCCACTAGGACAGGGGGCGGAGAGACCCAGTACTTC
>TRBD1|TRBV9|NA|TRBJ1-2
CASRTGQGRGYTF
TGTGCCAGCAGGACCGGACAGGGAAGAGGCTACACCTTC
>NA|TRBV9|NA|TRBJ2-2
CASSVAHLASANTGELFF
TGTGCCAGCAGCGTAGCTCACCTAGCGAGCGCGAACACCGGGGAGCTGTTTTTT
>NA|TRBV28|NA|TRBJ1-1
CASRDTTVPTEAFF
TGTGCCAGCAGAGACACGACAGTCCCCACTGAAGCTTTCTTT
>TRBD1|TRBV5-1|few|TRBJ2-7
CASSQGQGTPYEQYF
TGCGCCAGCAGCCAGGGACAGGGGACCCCCTACGAGCAGTACTTC
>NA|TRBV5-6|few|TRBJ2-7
CASSSNYEQYF
TGTGCCAGCAGCTCTAACTACGAGCAGTACTTC
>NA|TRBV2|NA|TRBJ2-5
CASLRGTHPGETQYF
TGTGCCAGCTTGAGAGGGACACACCCAGGAGAGACCCAGTACTTC
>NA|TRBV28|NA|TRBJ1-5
CASSLAVSGSNQPQHF
TGTGCCAGCAGTTTGGCTGTATCAGGCTCCAATCAGCCCCAGCATTTT
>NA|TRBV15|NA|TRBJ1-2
CATSRSGGFPGYTF
TGTGCCACCAGCAGATCTGGCGGGTTTCCTGGCTACACCTTC
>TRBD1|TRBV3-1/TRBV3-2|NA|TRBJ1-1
CASSAYRGNTEAFF
TGTGCCAGCAGCGCGTACAGGGGAAACACTGAAGCTTTCTTT
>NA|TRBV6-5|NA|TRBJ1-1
CASSLEGRNTEAFF
TGTGCCAGCAGTCTGGAGGGGCGCAACACTGAAGCTTTCTTT
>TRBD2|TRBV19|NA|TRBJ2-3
CASSTTSGGADTQYF
TGTGCCAGTAGTACAACTAGCGGGGGCGCAGATACGCAGTATTTT
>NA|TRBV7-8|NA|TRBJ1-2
CASSLGGGPYGYTF
TGTGCCAGCAGCTTAGGGGGGGGGCCCTATGGCTACACCTTC
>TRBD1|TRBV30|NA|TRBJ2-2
CAWHRDRGRKTGELFF
TGTGCCTGGCACCGGGACAGGGGGCGAAAAACCGGGGAGCTGTTTTTT
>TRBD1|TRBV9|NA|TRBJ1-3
CASSVTTGTGSGAAGNTIYF
TGTGCCAGCAGCGTAACCACCGGGACAGGGTCTGGAGCGGCTGGAAACACCATATATTTT
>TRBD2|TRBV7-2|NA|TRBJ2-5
CASSSSLAGGQETQYF
TGTGCCAGCAGCTCCAGCCTAGCGGGGGGCCAAGAGACCCAGTACTTC
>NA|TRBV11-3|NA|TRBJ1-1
CASSGQGWGTEAFF
TGTGCCAGCAGCGGTCAGGGGTGGGGCACTGAAGCTTTCTTT
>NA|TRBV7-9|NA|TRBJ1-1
CASRVSGLGTEAFF
TGTGCCAGCAGAGTGTCGGGACTGGGCACTGAAGCTTTCTTT
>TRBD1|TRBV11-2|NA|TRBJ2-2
CASSSRDRGLAGELFF
TGTGCCAGCAGCTCCCGGGACAGGGGACTGGCCGGGGAGCTGTTTTTT
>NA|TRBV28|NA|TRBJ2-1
CASSGFSAYSYNEQFF
TGTGCCAGCAGTGGCTTTAGCGCCTACTCCTACAATGAGCAGTTCTTC
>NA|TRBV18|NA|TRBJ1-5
CASSPRELNQPQHF
TGTGCCAGCTCACCACGTGAGCTCAATCAGCCCCAGCATTTT
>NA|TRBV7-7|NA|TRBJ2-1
CASSLERWSEQFF
TGTGCTAGCAGCTTAGAGAGATGGAGTGAGCAGTTCTTC
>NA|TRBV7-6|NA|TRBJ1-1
CASSPGGPNTEAFF
TGTGCCAGCAGCCCCGGAGGGCCGAACACTGAAGCTTTCTTT
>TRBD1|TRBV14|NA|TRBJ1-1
CASSQGDRATEAFF
TGTGCCAGCAGCCAAGGGGACAGGGCAACTGAAGCTTTCTTT
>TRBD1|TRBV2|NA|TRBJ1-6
CASTPEGQGNSPLHF
TGTGCCAGCACCCCCGAGGGACAGGGAAATTCACCCCTCCACTTT
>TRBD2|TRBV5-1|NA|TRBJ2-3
CASSSSGSSTDTQYF
TGCGCCAGCAGCAGTAGCGGGAGCAGCACAGATACGCAGTATTTT